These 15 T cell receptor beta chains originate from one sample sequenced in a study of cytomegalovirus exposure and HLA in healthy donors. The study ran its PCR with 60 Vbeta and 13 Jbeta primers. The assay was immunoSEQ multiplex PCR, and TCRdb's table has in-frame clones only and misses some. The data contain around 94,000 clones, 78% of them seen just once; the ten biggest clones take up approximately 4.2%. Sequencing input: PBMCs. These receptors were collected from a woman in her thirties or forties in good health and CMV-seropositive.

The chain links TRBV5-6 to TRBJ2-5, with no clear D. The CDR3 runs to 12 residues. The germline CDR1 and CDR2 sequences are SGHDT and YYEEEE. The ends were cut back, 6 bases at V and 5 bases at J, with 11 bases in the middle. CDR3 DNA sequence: TGTGCCAGCACCCTAGGTGGGGAGACCCAGTACTTC. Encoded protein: CASTLGGETQYF. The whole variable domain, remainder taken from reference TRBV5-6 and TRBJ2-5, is DAGVTQSPTHLIKTRGQQVTLRCSPKSGHDTVSWYQQALGQGPQFIFQYYEEEERQRGNFPDRFSGHQFPNYSSELNVNALLLGDSALYLCASTLGGETQYFGPGTRLLVL.

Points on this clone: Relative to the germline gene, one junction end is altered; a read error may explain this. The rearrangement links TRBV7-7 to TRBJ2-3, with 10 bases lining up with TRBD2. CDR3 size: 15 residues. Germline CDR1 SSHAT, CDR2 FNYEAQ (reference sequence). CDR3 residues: CASSSGTSVADTQYF. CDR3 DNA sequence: TGTGCTAGCAGCTCCGGGACTAGCGTCGCAGATACGCAGTATTTT.

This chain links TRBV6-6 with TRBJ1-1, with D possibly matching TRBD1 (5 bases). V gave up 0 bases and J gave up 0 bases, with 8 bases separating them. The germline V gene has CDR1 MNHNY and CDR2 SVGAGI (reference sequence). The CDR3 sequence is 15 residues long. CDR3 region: CASSYSPGLNTEAFF. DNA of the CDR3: TGTGCCAGCAGTTACTCGCCAGGGCTGAACACTGAAGCTTTCTTT.

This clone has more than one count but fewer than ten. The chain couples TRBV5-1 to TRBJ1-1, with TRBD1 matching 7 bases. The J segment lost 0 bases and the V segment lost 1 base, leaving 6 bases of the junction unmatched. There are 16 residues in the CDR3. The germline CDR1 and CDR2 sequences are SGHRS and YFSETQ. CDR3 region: CASSLWNRGLNTEAFF. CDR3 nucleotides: TGCGCCAGCAGCTTGTGGAACAGGGGCCTGAACACTGAAGCTTTCTTT.

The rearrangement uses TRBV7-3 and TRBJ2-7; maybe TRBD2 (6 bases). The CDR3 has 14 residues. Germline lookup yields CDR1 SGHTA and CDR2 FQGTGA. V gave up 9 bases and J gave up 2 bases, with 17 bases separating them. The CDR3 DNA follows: TGTGCCAGTTCCTCGGGACTGGATGCCTACGAGCAGTACTTC. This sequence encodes CASSSGLDAYEQYF.

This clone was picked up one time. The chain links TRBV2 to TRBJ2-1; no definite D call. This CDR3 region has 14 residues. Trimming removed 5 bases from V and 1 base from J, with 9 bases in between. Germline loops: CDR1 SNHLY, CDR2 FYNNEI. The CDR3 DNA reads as TGTGCCAGCAGTTTCCGAGAATCCTACAATGAGCAGTTCTTC. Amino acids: CASSFRESYNEQFF.

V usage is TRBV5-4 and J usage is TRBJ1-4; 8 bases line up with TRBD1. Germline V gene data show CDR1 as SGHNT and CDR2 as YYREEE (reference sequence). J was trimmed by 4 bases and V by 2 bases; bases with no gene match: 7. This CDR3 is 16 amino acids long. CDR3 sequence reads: CASSFRTGGSNEKLFF. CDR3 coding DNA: TGTGCCAGCAGCTTTCGAACAGGGGGGAGTAATGAAAAACTGTTTTTT.

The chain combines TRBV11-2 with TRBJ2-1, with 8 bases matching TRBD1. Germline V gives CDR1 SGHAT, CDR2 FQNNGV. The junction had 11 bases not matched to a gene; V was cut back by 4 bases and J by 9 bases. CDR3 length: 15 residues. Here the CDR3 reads CASSSWTGQKGEQFF. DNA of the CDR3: TGTGCCAGCAGCTCCTGGACAGGGCAGAAGGGTGAGCAGTTCTTC.

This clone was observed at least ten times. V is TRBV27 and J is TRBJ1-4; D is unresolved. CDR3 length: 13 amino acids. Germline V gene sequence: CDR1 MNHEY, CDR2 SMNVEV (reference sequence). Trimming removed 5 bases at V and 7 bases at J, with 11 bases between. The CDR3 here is CASSPGSGEKLFF. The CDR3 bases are TGTGCCAGCAGTCCCGGGTCGGGTGAAAAACTGTTTTTT.

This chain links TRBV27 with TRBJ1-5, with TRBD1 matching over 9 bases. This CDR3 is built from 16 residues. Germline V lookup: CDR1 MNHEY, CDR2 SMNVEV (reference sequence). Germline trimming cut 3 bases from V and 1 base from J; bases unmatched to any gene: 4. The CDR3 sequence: CASSFLTGGSNQPQHF. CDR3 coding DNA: TGTGCCAGCAGTTTCCTGACAGGGGGAAGCAATCAGCCCCAGCATTTT.

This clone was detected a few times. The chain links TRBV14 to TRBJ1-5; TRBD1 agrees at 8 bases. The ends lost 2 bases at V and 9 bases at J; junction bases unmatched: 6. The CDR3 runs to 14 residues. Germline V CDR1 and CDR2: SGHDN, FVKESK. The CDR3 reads CASSQQGAGGPQHF. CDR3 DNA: TGTGCCAGCAGCCAACAGGGGGCTGGTGGGCCCCAGCATTTT.

CDR3 residues: CSVMTGPLGGYTF. The CDR3 DNA reads TGCAGCGTAATGACAGGACCCTTGGGCGGCTACACCTTC. The chain employs TRBV29-1 and TRBJ1-2; tentative D call: TRBD1 (6 bases). The CDR3 totals 13 residues. Germline V gene sequence: CDR1 SQVTM, CDR2 ANQGSEA. V shed 6 bases and J shed 8 bases, with 19 bases lying between them.

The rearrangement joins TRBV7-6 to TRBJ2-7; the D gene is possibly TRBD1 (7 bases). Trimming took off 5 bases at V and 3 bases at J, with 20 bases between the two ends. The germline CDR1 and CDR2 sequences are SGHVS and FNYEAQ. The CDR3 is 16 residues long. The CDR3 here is CASSPERQGGGYEQYF. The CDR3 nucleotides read TGTGCCAGCAGCCCCGAGCGACAGGGAGGCGGCTACGAGCAGTACTTC.

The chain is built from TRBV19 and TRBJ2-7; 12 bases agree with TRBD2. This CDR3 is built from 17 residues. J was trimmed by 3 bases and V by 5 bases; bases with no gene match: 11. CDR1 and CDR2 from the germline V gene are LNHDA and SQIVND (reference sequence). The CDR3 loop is CASSGGQLAGGDYEQYF. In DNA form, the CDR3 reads TGTGCCAGTAGTGGTGGCCAACTAGCGGGAGGCGACTACGAGCAGTACTTC. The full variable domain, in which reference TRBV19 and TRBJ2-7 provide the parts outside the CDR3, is DGGITQSPKYLFRKEGQNVTLSCEQNLNHDAMYWYRQDPGQGLRLIYYSQIVNDFQKGDIAEGYSVSREKKESFPLTVTSAQKNPTAFYLCASSGGQLAGGDYEQYFGPGTRLTVT.

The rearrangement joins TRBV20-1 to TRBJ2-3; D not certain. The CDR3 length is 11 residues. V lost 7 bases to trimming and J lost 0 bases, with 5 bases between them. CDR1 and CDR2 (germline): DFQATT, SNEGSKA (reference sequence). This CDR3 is CSVPSTDTQYF. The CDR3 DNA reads TGCAGTGTCCCTAGCACAGATACGCAGTATTTT.